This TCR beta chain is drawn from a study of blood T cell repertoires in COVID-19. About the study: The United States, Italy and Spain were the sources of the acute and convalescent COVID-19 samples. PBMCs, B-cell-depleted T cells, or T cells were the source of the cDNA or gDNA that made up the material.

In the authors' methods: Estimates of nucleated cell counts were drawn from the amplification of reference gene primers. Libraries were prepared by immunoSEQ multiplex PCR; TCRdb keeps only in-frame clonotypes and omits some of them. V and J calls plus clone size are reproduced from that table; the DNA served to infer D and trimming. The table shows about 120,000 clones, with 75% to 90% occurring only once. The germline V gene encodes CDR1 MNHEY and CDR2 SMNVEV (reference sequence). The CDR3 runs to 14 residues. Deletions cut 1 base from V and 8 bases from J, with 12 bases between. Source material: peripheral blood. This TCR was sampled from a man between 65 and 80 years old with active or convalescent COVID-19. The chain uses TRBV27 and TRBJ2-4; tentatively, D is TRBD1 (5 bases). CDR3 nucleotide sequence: TGTGCCAGCAGTTTATATCAGGGTTCGGACATTCAGTACTTC. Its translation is CASSLYQGSDIQYF.